These T cell receptor beta chains were read from a single sample in a study of regulatory T cells in long-lasting Graves disease. Via MiXCR, TCRdb re-called the multiplex PCR reads, giving one row per CDR3 protein. The sample lists more than 300,000 distinct CDR3 sequences, more than 20% occurring once. The sample here was peripheral blood mononuclear cells (PBMCs), taken when the disease was refractory, from a patient treated with antithyroid drugs. These receptors all come from a middle-aged woman with Graves disease. Each CDR3 is given with its conserved first and last residue. The order of the fields is D gene, V gene, J gene, clone size, CDR3 protein, CDR3 DNA. D genes are given only for firm matches. The listing skips clone size in some rows; elsewhere it reads once, few, many or a size class.

d_gene: TRBD1; v_gene: TRBV2; j_gene: TRBJ2-7; abundance: .; CDR3aa: CASRRGTGGYEQYF; CDR3nt: TGTGCCAGCAGAAGAGGGACAGGGGGGTACGAGCAGTACTTC
d_gene: .; v_gene: TRBV11-2; j_gene: TRBJ2-3; abundance: few; CDR3aa: CASSLGRGLLDTQYF; CDR3nt: TGTGCCAGCAGCTTAGGGAGGGGGCTGTTAGATACGCAGTATTTT
d_gene: TRBD1; v_gene: TRBV7-9; j_gene: TRBJ2-7; abundance: .; CDR3aa: CASSLTGGSNEQYF; CDR3nt: TGTGCCAGCAGCTTGACAGGGGGCAGCAACGAGCAGTACTTC
d_gene: TRBD2; v_gene: TRBV2; j_gene: TRBJ2-5; abundance: many; CDR3aa: CASSEVGRVAFETQYF; CDR3nt: TGTGCCAGCAGTGAAGTGGGGAGGGTGGCGTTCGAGACCCAGTACTTC
d_gene: .; v_gene: TRBV3-1; j_gene: TRBJ2-2; abundance: few; CDR3aa: CASSPPREGADTGELFF; CDR3nt: TGTGCCAGCAGCCCACCAAGGGAGGGGGCGGACACCGGGGAGCTGTTTTTT
d_gene: .; v_gene: TRBV20-1; j_gene: TRBJ1-2; abundance: many; CDR3aa: CSARVDKGNGYTF; CDR3nt: TGCAGTGCTAGAGTAGATAAGGGGAATGGCTACACCTTC
d_gene: .; v_gene: TRBV6-9; j_gene: TRBJ2-7; abundance: many; CDR3aa: CASSYGAGGYEQYF; CDR3nt: TGTGCCAGCAGTTACGGAGCCGGTGGCTACGAGCAGTACTTC
d_gene: TRBD2; v_gene: TRBV6-2/TRBV6-3; j_gene: TRBJ2-7; abundance: many; CDR3aa: CASSSSGIFYEQYF; CDR3nt: TGTGCCAGCAGTTCTAGCGGGATCTTCTACGAGCAGTACTTC
d_gene: TRBD1; v_gene: TRBV7-2; j_gene: TRBJ1-1; abundance: many; CDR3aa: CASSLSGTANTEAFF; CDR3nt: TGTGCCAGCAGCTTGTCCGGGACAGCGAACACTGAAGCTTTCTTT
d_gene: .; v_gene: TRBV7-8; j_gene: TRBJ2-7; abundance: many; CDR3aa: CASSIRDTRTYEQYF; CDR3nt: TGTGCCAGCAGCATCCGGGACACAAGAACCTACGAGCAGTACTTC
d_gene: TRBD2; v_gene: TRBV15; j_gene: TRBJ2-2; abundance: few; CDR3aa: CATSRGAGRAGVSGELFF; CDR3nt: TGTGCCACCAGCAGAGGGGCGGGGCGAGCGGGAGTATCCGGGGAGCTGTTTTTT
d_gene: .; v_gene: TRBV2; j_gene: TRBJ1-1; abundance: many; CDR3aa: CATDKENTEAFF; CDR3nt: TGTGCTACGGACAAGGAGAACACTGAAGCTTTCTTT
d_gene: TRBD2; v_gene: TRBV19; j_gene: TRBJ2-2; abundance: many; CDR3aa: CASRTRRTGELFF; CDR3nt: TGTGCCAGCAGGACTAGACGCACCGGGGAGCTGTTTTTT
d_gene: .; v_gene: TRBV6-1; j_gene: TRBJ2-2; abundance: many; CDR3aa: CACSTGLGGELFF; CDR3nt: TGTGCCTGTTCTACGGGGTTGGGCGGGGAGCTGTTTTTT
d_gene: .; v_gene: TRBV14; j_gene: TRBJ1-4; abundance: few; CDR3aa: CASSQKQARTEKLFF; CDR3nt: TGTGCCAGCAGCCAAAAACAGGCTCGTACTGAAAAACTGTTTTTT
d_gene: .; v_gene: TRBV28; j_gene: TRBJ1-1; abundance: many; CDR3aa: CASSSLGTLNTEAFF; CDR3nt: TGTGCCAGCAGTTCCCTAGGGACCCTGAACACTGAAGCTTTCTTT
d_gene: .; v_gene: TRBV4-1; j_gene: TRBJ1-5; abundance: few; CDR3aa: CASSQVSGNQPQHF; CDR3nt: TGCGCCAGCAGCCAAGTTTCGGGCAATCAGCCCCAGCATTTT
d_gene: TRBD2; v_gene: TRBV10-2; j_gene: TRBJ2-1; abundance: few; CDR3aa: CASRSGGSTYNEQFF; CDR3nt: TGCGCCAGCAGGAGTGGCGGGAGCACTTACAATGAGCAGTTCTTC
d_gene: .; v_gene: TRBV7-9; j_gene: TRBJ1-4; abundance: many; CDR3aa: CASSLIEEKLFF; CDR3nt: TGTGCCAGCAGCTTAATTGAAGAAAAACTGTTTTTT
d_gene: .; v_gene: TRBV12-3/TRBV12-4; j_gene: TRBJ2-1; abundance: many; CDR3aa: CAIAPGLTYNEQFF; CDR3nt: TGTGCCATTGCGCCCGGACTAACCTACAATGAGCAGTTCTTC
d_gene: TRBD1; v_gene: TRBV11-2; j_gene: TRBJ2-7; abundance: few; CDR3aa: CASSSWTGGETYEQYF; CDR3nt: TGTGCCAGCAGCTCTTGGACAGGGGGGGAAACCTACGAGCAGTACTTC
d_gene: .; v_gene: TRBV12-3/TRBV12-4; j_gene: TRBJ1-1; abundance: .; CDR3aa: CASSPGDTEAFF; CDR3nt: TGTGCCAGCAGCCCAGGGGACACTGAAGCTTTCTTT
d_gene: .; v_gene: TRBV14; j_gene: TRBJ2-5; abundance: .; CDR3aa: CASSQQGQETQYF; CDR3nt: TGTGCCAGCAGCCAGCAGGGTCAAGAGACCCAGTACTTC
d_gene: .; v_gene: TRBV30; j_gene: TRBJ1-5; abundance: .; CDR3aa: CAWSVPGPRVRPQHF; CDR3nt: TGTGCCTGGAGTGTACCGGGACCCCGAGTACGGCCCCAGCATTTT
d_gene: TRBD1; v_gene: TRBV28; j_gene: TRBJ1-1; abundance: many; CDR3aa: CASRDRGLMNTEAFF; CDR3nt: TGTGCCAGCAGGGACAGGGGACTGATGAACACTGAAGCTTTCTTT
d_gene: TRBD1; v_gene: TRBV2; j_gene: TRBJ1-3; abundance: few; CDR3aa: CASSVKGDRPLSGNTIYF; CDR3nt: TGTGCCAGCAGTGTCAAGGGGGACAGACCATTATCTGGAAACACCATATATTTT
d_gene: TRBD2; v_gene: TRBV11-1; j_gene: TRBJ2-7; abundance: few; CDR3aa: CASSLGRLAGANEQYF; CDR3nt: TGTGCCAGCAGCTTAGGTAGGCTAGCGGGAGCAAACGAGCAGTACTTC
d_gene: TRBD2; v_gene: TRBV12-3/TRBV12-4; j_gene: TRBJ2-2; abundance: many; CDR3aa: CASSPGTSGIGGIPGELFF; CDR3nt: TGTGCCAGCAGCCCCGGGACTAGCGGGATTGGCGGGATTCCCGGGGAGCTGTTTTTT
d_gene: .; v_gene: TRBV28; j_gene: TRBJ1-6; abundance: many; CDR3aa: CASTGSNSPLHF; CDR3nt: TGTGCCAGCACTGGGAGTAATTCACCCCTCCACTTT
d_gene: .; v_gene: TRBV11-2; j_gene: TRBJ2-2; abundance: few; CDR3aa: CASSYSAHTGELFF; CDR3nt: TGTGCCAGCAGTTACTCCGCTCACACCGGGGAGCTGTTTTTT
d_gene: .; v_gene: TRBV6-1; j_gene: TRBJ2-7; abundance: few; CDR3aa: CASSANTYEQYF; CDR3nt: TGTGCCAGCAGTGCTAATACCTACGAGCAGTACTTC
d_gene: .; v_gene: TRBV6-1; j_gene: TRBJ1-2; abundance: many; CDR3aa: CASSLQGVGGYTF; CDR3nt: TGTGCCAGCAGTCTTCAGGGCGTGGGTGGCTACACCTTC
d_gene: TRBD1; v_gene: TRBV12-3/TRBV12-4; j_gene: TRBJ2-7; abundance: many; CDR3aa: CASSLAWDRQGILQYF; CDR3nt: TGTGCCAGCAGTTTAGCTTGGGACAGGCAAGGGATTCTCCAGTACTTC
d_gene: .; v_gene: TRBV29-1; j_gene: TRBJ2-3; abundance: few; CDR3aa: CSVGRLYTDTQYF; CDR3nt: TGCAGCGTTGGGCGGCTTTACACAGATACGCAGTATTTT
d_gene: .; v_gene: TRBV20-1; j_gene: TRBJ1-1; abundance: .; CDR3aa: CSARDPRAGASTEAFF; CDR3nt: TGCAGTGCTAGAGATCCCAGGGCAGGGGCTAGCACTGAAGCTTTCTTT
d_gene: TRBD2; v_gene: TRBV19; j_gene: TRBJ2-1; abundance: .; CDR3aa: CASQGLAGRNEQFF; CDR3nt: TGTGCCAGTCAGGGACTAGCGGGAAGGAATGAGCAGTTCTTC
d_gene: TRBD2; v_gene: TRBV7-3; j_gene: TRBJ2-5; abundance: few; CDR3aa: CASSFAGGQETQYF; CDR3nt: TGTGCCAGCAGCTTCGCGGGAGGGCAAGAGACCCAGTACTTC
d_gene: .; v_gene: TRBV2; j_gene: TRBJ2-1; abundance: many; CDR3aa: CASSEGYSYNEQFF; CDR3nt: TGTGCCAGCAGCGAGGGGTACTCCTACAATGAGCAGTTCTTC
d_gene: TRBD2; v_gene: TRBV12-3/TRBV12-4; j_gene: TRBJ2-5; abundance: many; CDR3aa: CASSFKLAAETQYF; CDR3nt: TGTGCCAGCAGTTTTAAACTAGCGGCGGAGACCCAGTACTTC
d_gene: TRBD2; v_gene: TRBV7-3; j_gene: TRBJ2-3; abundance: .; CDR3aa: CASSLSSGSGDTQYF; CDR3nt: TGTGCCAGCAGCTTATCAAGCGGGAGTGGAGATACGCAGTATTTT
d_gene: .; v_gene: TRBV6-2/TRBV6-3; j_gene: TRBJ2-1; abundance: .; CDR3aa: CASSPGRLTYNEQFF; CDR3nt: TGTGCCAGCAGCCCGGGACGGCTGACCTACAATGAGCAGTTCTTC
d_gene: .; v_gene: TRBV10-3; j_gene: TRBJ1-2; abundance: many; CDR3aa: CAISESGGNGYTF; CDR3nt: TGTGCCATCAGTGAGTCGGGGGGCAACGGCTACACCTTC